Listed below are T cell receptor beta chains from one sample, sequenced in a study of shared T cell receptors in the human thymus. Profiled with immunoSEQ multiplex PCR; TCRdb holds only in-frame clones, not every one. The data contain roughly 660,000 clones, approximately 90% of them singletons. The same data also went into a second study, on human thymus T cells.

Specimen: thymocytes. The receptors originated from a boy under two years old with a congenital heart defect. The CDR3 runs from the conserved cysteine through the conserved F or W. The order of the fields is V gene, D gene, clone size, J gene, CDR3 length, CDR3 protein, CDR3 DNA. A D gene is named only where the DNA matches it firmly. Expanded clones get a size class; other rows say once, few or many, or leave the size out.

TRBV9	TRBD1	.	TRBJ1-1	18	CASSTPGTGDEMNTEAFF	TGTGCCAGCAGCACTCCCGGGACAGGGGACGAGATGAACACTGAAGCTTTCTTT
TRBV6-1	TRBD1	.	TRBJ1-1	20	CASSEAAAKRGRRDLTEAFF	TGTGCCAGCAGTGAAGCGGCCGCGAAGAGGGGGCGTCGGGATTTGACTGAAGCTTTCTTT
TRBV4-1	.	.	TRBJ2-2	16	CASSQDTGSRTGELFF	TGCGCCAGCAGCCAAGATACGGGGAGCCGCACCGGGGAGCTGTTTTTT
TRBV4-3	TRBD2	.	TRBJ2-3	16	CASSTLAGGWMDTQYF	TGCGCCAGCTCTACCCTAGCGGGAGGATGGATGGATACGCAGTATTTT
TRBV7-2	TRBD1	.	TRBJ2-7	15	CASRKGGTGAYEQYF	TGTGCCAGCAGGAAAGGGGGGACAGGCGCCTACGAGCAGTACTTC
TRBV30	.	.	TRBJ1-2	13	CAWSVRKLEGYTF	TGTGCCTGGAGTGTAAGGAAATTGGAGGGCTACACCTTC
TRBV25-1	.	few	TRBJ2-2	18	CASSKSREGASITGELFF	TGTGCCAGCAGTAAATCGCGCGAAGGGGCTAGTATCACCGGGGAGCTGTTTTTT
TRBV27	TRBD2	.	TRBJ2-7	16	CASRPSSGEQSYEQYF	TGTGCCAGCAGGCCCTCTAGCGGGGAACAATCCTACGAGCAGTACTTC
TRBV28	.	.	TRBJ2-7	12	CASSAGPYEQYF	TGTGCCAGCAGTGCGGGCCCCTACGAGCAGTACTTC
TRBV25-1	.	.	TRBJ1-3	16	CASSARDSSSGNTIYF	TGTGCCAGCAGTGCCCGGGACTCCAGCTCTGGAAACACCATATATTTT
TRBV2	.	.	TRBJ2-1	14	CASSGCGSYNEQFF	TGTGCCAGCAGCGGTTGCGGCTCCTACAATGAGCAGTTCTTC
TRBV21-1	.	.	TRBJ2-7	16	CASSTKDRGQVNEQYF	TGTGCCAGCAGCACTAAAGACAGGGGGCAGGTAAACGAGCAGTACTTC
TRBV5-6	.	.	TRBJ2-7	13	CASSLRLDYEQYF	TGTGCCAGCAGCTTGAGACTAGACTACGAGCAGTACTTC
TRBV7-9	TRBD1	.	TRBJ1-2	17	CASSLVGSDRANYGYTF	TGTGCCAGCAGCTTAGTCGGTTCGGACAGGGCTAACTATGGCTACACCTTC
TRBV4-1	TRBD2	.	TRBJ2-3	18	CASSQYGGSGRVPDTQYF	TGCGCCAGCAGCCAATACGGGGGTAGCGGGAGGGTCCCAGATACGCAGTATTTT
TRBV2	TRBD1	.	TRBJ1-5	14	CASSRTGGNQPQHF	TGTGCCAGCAGCCGGACAGGGGGGAATCAGCCCCAGCATTTT
TRBV27	TRBD2	.	TRBJ2-1	19	CASSQIRLAGSPTYNEQFF	TGTGCCAGCAGCCAGATCAGACTAGCGGGGTCCCCCACCTACAATGAGCAGTTCTTC
TRBV28	.	few	TRBJ1-2	13	CASSPTGYYGYTF	TGTGCCAGCAGCCCGACAGGATACTATGGCTACACCTTC
TRBV9	.	.	TRBJ2-1	15	CASSVVPERYNEQFF	TGTGCCAGCAGCGTAGTCCCGGAGAGATACAATGAGCAGTTCTTC
TRBV28	TRBD2	once	TRBJ2-3	15	CASSLRGRGTDTQYF	TGTGCCAGCTCACTAAGAGGGAGGGGCACAGATACGCAGTATTTT
TRBV30	.	.	TRBJ2-2	17	CAWSVPPPWASTGELFF	TGTGCCTGGAGTGTCCCCCCTCCGTGGGCCTCTACCGGGGAGCTGTTTTTT
TRBV10-1	TRBD2	.	TRBJ2-5	16	CASSELASGKKETQYF	TGCGCCAGCAGTGAGTTGGCTAGCGGTAAAAAAGAGACCCAGTACTTC
TRBV27	TRBD2	.	TRBJ2-1	20	CASSLEGGRGLGSSYNEQFF	TGTGCCAGCAGTTTGGAGGGCGGGAGGGGCTTAGGGAGCTCCTACAATGAGCAGTTCTTC
TRBV5-5	TRBD1	.	TRBJ2-7	15	CASSLEGQGAYEQYF	TGTGCCAGCAGCTTGGAGGGACAGGGGGCCTACGAGCAGTACTTC
TRBV4-1	.	.	TRBJ2-5	15	CASSQGGPDEETQYF	TGCGCCAGCAGCCAAGGGGGGCCAGACGAAGAGACCCAGTACTTC
TRBV14	TRBD1	.	TRBJ2-7	16	CASSHGGDRGSYEQYF	TGTGCCAGCAGCCACGGCGGGGACAGGGGTAGTTACGAGCAGTACTTC
TRBV27	.	.	TRBJ1-1	12	CASINMNTEAFF	TGTGCCAGCATTAACATGAACACTGAAGCTTTCTTT
TRBV15	.	.	TRBJ1-2	14	CATRLLGPNYGYTF	TGTGCCACCAGGCTCCTAGGCCCTAACTATGGCTACACCTTC
TRBV29-1	TRBD2	.	TRBJ2-3	17	CSVEEGRLAGEKDTQYF	TGCAGCGTTGAAGAAGGGCGACTAGCGGGAGAGAAGGATACGCAGTATTTT
TRBV14	TRBD2	.	TRBJ2-5	15	CASSPTSGRGETQYF	TGTGCCAGCAGCCCGACTAGCGGGAGGGGAGAGACCCAGTACTTC
TRBV28	.	.	TRBJ1-3	16	CASSPMTGSAGNTIYF	TGTGCCAGCAGTCCAATGACAGGATCGGCGGGAAACACCATATATTTT
TRBV7-2	.	.	TRBJ2-7	15	CASSLGTPISYEQYF	TGTGCCAGCAGCTTAGGGACACCGATATCCTACGAGCAGTACTTC
TRBV14	.	.	TRBJ2-7	18	CASSQVFARIVFRNEQYF	TGTGCCAGCAGCCAAGTATTCGCTAGAATAGTCTTCCGGAACGAGCAGTACTTC
TRBV4-2	TRBD1	.	TRBJ2-7	13	CASSRDRGHEQYF	TGTGCCAGCAGCCGGGACAGGGGCCACGAGCAGTACTTC